The sample holds a few counts of the clone carrying this T cell receptor (beta chain). Its antigen is unknown. TCRdb reprocessed the reads via MiXCR and lists one record per CDR3 protein. This table holds hundreds of thousands of distinct CDR3 sequences, 15% to 20% found once. This sample is part of a study of T cell repertoires in cytomegalovirus infection. Overall study results and limits: The cumulative frequency of public TCR beta families identified carriers of CMV plus the relevant HLA. HLA-C-restricted CMV clonotypes gave the most frequent clonotype in two of eight donors.

The clonotype originates from a human donor in good health (CMV status not recorded). Some clones in this sample may be carry-over from other donors' samples. Sequenced input: PBMCs.

The CDR3 region has the DNA TGTGCCAGCAGTATGAAGGGACTAGCGGGGGGCCAACAAGAGACCCAGTACTTC. Translating it yields CASSMKGLAGGQQETQYF. The chain uses TRBV6-1 and TRBJ2-5; 15 bases line up with TRBD2. V gave up 5 bases and J gave up 2 bases; unmatched junction bases: 9. CDR3 length equals 18 residues. Germline V gene lookup returns CDR1 MNHNS and CDR2 SASEGT.